This TCR beta chain was observed in a study of blood T cell repertoires in COVID-19. The ends were cut back, 3 bases at V and 10 bases at J, with 10 bases in the middle. The CDR3 is made up of 13 amino acids. Germline V gene data show CDR1 as SNHLY and CDR2 as FYNNEI. Profiling relied on immunoSEQ multiplex PCR, and the TCRdb table lists in-frame clones only, not all of them. Of roughly 89,000 clones listed, about 82% are singletons. The sequence derives from a woman aged 80 or over with acute or convalescent COVID-19. This chain joins TRBV2 and TRBJ1-6, with D maybe TRBD1 (5 bases). The sample consisted of peripheral blood. The CDR3 is CASSDERQSPLHF. For the CDR3, the DNA is TGTGCCAGCAGTGACGAGAGACAGTCACCCCTCCACTTT.